These 27 T cell receptor beta chains came from one sample sequenced in a study of CD8+CD57+ T cells in acquired aplastic anemia. The patients chosen for sequencing had shown expansion of CD8+CD57+ cells (detected by flow cytometry). The template used for profiling TCR beta VDJ and CDR3 was genomic DNA. From the reads, TCRdb called clonotypes with MiXCR, one entry per CDR3 protein. Of a few hundred thousand distinct CDR3 sequences listed, 65% to 90% were seen once; the top ten hold less than 50%. Sequenced material: sorted CD4+, CD8+, or CD8+CD57+ T cells (not recorded which) from PBMCs. The source of these receptors is a human donor with aplastic anemia.

In the case of this clonotype: Given the absence of the conserved phenylalanine or tryptophan at the CDR3 end, a read error is likely. The DNA is left out, because the CDR3 cannot be placed on it with certainty; the CDR3 is given as TCRdb lists it. The chain has TRBV24-1 and TRBJ2-5; TRBD1 is the table's D call and was not checked against the DNA. From germline, CDR1 is KGHDR and CDR2 SFDVKD. The CDR3 extends over 15 residues, inclusive of both ends. This CDR3 reads CATLAGDTGQLFFDD.

On this clonotype itself: One end of the junction fails to match germline, which may point to a read error. The J gene is TRBJ1-1, the V gene TRBV7-2; 8 bases align to TRBD1. The CDR3 length is 15 residues. Germline V gene lookup returns CDR1 SGHTA and CDR2 FQGNSA. Here the CDR3 reads CASSLDRTGNNEAFF. DNA for the CDR3: TGTGCCAGCAGCTTGGATCGGACAGGGAACAATGAAGCTTTCTTT.

The CDR3 region is CASSWRRGGGSDEQFF. Written as DNA, the CDR3 is TGTGCCAGCAGCTGGCGAAGAGGGGGGGGGAGCGATGAGCAGTTCTTC. The V and J genes are TRBV11-3 and TRBJ2-1; maybe TRBD2 (7 bases). The CDR3 extends over 16 amino acids. Trimming pared 4 bases from V and 8 bases from J, leaving 21 bases between. CDR1 SGHNT and CDR2 YENEEA come from the germline V gene. Drawing the rest from reference TRBV11-3 and TRBJ2-1, the complete variable domain is EAGVVQSPRYKIIEKKQPVAFWCNPISGHNTLYWYLQNLGQGPELLIRYENEEAVDDSQLPKDRFSAERLKGVDSTLKIQPAELGDSAVYLCASSWRRGGGSDEQFFGPGTRLTVL.

The V call is TRBV7-8, the J call TRBJ2-1; D remains ambiguous. Germline V gives CDR1 SGHVS, CDR2 FQNEAQ. The CDR3 has 13 residues. V lost 6 bases and J 7 bases, leaving 13 bases between the germline ends. This chain's CDR3 is CASSVWSDNEQFF. The CDR3 DNA reads as TGTGCCAGCAGTGTTTGGTCGGATAATGAGCAGTTCTTC.

This clonotype was observed a single time. The chain uses TRBV18 and TRBJ2-3; TRBD1 agrees at 9 bases. Looked up from germline, CDR1 is KGHSH and CDR2 is LQKENI. Germline trimming cut 3 bases from V and 4 bases from J; bases unmatched to any gene: 5. This CDR3 is 15 amino acids long. The CDR3 spells CASSPRDRASDTQYF. The CDR3 DNA follows: TGTGCCAGCTCACCCCGGGACAGGGCCTCAGATACGCAGTATTTT.

This CDR3 reads CASSEGDWRGMNEQFF. The CDR3 coding sequence is TGTGCCAGCAGTGAGGGGGACTGGCGGGGTATGAATGAGCAGTTCTTC. This chain connects TRBV2 to TRBJ2-1, with D perhaps matching TRBD2 (6 bases). Trimming shortened V by 3 bases and J by 7 bases, and 19 bases separated the two germline ends. This CDR3 is built from 16 residues. Germline CDR1 is SNHLY and CDR2 is FYNNEI.

With respect to this clonotype: One junction end disagrees with the germline gene, perhaps due to a read error. The chain is built from TRBV7-9 and TRBJ1-2; D is possibly TRBD1 (6 bases). The CDR3 covers 12 residues. Germline CDR1 and CDR2: SEHNR and FQNEAQ (reference sequence). The CDR3 DNA follows: TGTGCCAGCAGCCCCACAGGGAATCAGTACTCTTTC. Translation gives CASSPTGNQYSF.

The V gene is TRBV9, the J gene TRBJ2-3; maybe TRBD2 (5 bases). Per the germline V gene, CDR1 is SGDLS and CDR2 is YYNGEE. The CDR3 loop spans 13 amino acids. V was pared by 7 bases and J by 11 bases, with 20 bases between. The CDR3: CASGDEGTPKQYF. DNA for the CDR3: TGTGCCAGCGGCGACGAGGGCACCCCTAAGCAGTATTTT. The full variable domain, completed using reference TRBV9 and TRBJ2-3, is DSGVTQTPKHLITATGQRVTLRCSPRSGDLSVYWYQQSLDQGLQFLIQYYNGEERAKGNILERFSAQQFPDLHSELNLSSLELGDSALYFCASGDEGTPKQYFGPGTRLTVL.

With regard to this clonotype: Here the CDR3 omits its conserved ending phenylalanine or tryptophan, so a read error is the likely source. Because the CDR3's place on the DNA is in doubt, the DNA is left out and the CDR3 is given as listed by TCRdb. The chain couples TRBV2 to TRBJ1-5. Germline loops: CDR1 SNHLY, CDR2 FYNNEI. From its first to its last residue, the CDR3 has 14 amino acids. CDR3 sequence: CASSDWYSNQHHLL.

In regard to this clonotype: A much larger clonotype is one base distant, so this may be a read error. Lacking the conserved final phenylalanine or tryptophan, this CDR3 likely reflects a read error. The V gene is TRBV7-9, the J gene TRBJ2-7; 7 bases fit TRBD2. The CDR3 is 13 amino acids. CDR1 and CDR2 (germline): SEHNR, FQNEAQ (reference sequence). V gave up 6 bases and J gave up 4 bases; unmatched junction bases: 6. The CDR3 region is CASSRRERYEQYS. The DNA for the CDR3 is TGTGCCAGCAGTAGGCGGGAGCGGTACGAGCAGTACTCC.

Details on this clonotype: A read error may produce the germline difference seen at one junction end. J is TRBJ2-3 and V is TRBV7-9; D is uncertain. Germline-derived CDR1 and CDR2 are SEHNR and FQNEAQ (reference sequence). The CDR3 extends over 12 amino acids. The CDR3 is CASSFQPDTQNF. The CDR3, as DNA: TGTGCCAGCAGCTTTCAGCCAGATACGCAGAATTTT.

As to this clonotype: The CDR3 carries no conserved terminal phenylalanine or tryptophan, so it likely arises from a read error. It is unclear where the CDR3 begins or ends on the DNA, so no DNA is shown, and the CDR3 is as TCRdb lists it. This rearrangement joins TRBV7-8 to TRBJ2-2; the tabulated D call, TRBD1, remains unverified against the DNA. CDR1 is SGHVS, CDR2 FQNEAQ, per germline. The CDR3 totals 12 residues, both ends included. The CDR3 reads CASSLARGDETQ.

The table lists this clonotype with a count of one. This chain joins TRBV5-5 and TRBJ2-3, with D maybe TRBD1 (5 bases). Trimming removed 4 bases at V and 0 bases at J, with 12 bases between. CDR1 is SGHKS, CDR2 YYEKEE, per germline (reference sequence). The CDR3 loop spans 15 amino acids. This CDR3 is CASSVGQESTDTQYF. The CDR3 bases are TGTGCCAGCAGCGTTGGACAAGAGAGCACAGATACGCAGTATTTT.

A remark on this clonotype: Mismatch with germline at one junction end may stem from a read error. V usage is TRBV7-8 and J usage is TRBJ2-5; possible D gene TRBD2, 6 bases. Germline CDR1 reads SGHVS; CDR2 reads FQNEAQ. This CDR3 has 13 residues. CDR3 region: CASSFHLGGTPYF. The CDR3 DNA sequence: TGTGCCAGCAGCTTTCACTTGGGCGGGACCCCGTATTTC.

The chain links TRBV29-1 to TRBJ2-7, with 9 bases that match TRBD1. Germline CDR1 SQVTM, CDR2 ANQGSEA. The CDR3 runs 14 residues. V lost 6 bases and J lost 0; bases outside the gene matches: 6. The CDR3 loop is CSVLGQGCSYEQYV. The DNA of the CDR3 is TGCAGCGTCCTTGGACAGGGGTGCTCCTACGAGCAGTACGTC.

As concerns this clonotype: Because it lacks the conserved phenylalanine or tryptophan at the end, this CDR3 is likely a read error. The limits of the CDR3 on the DNA are not certain, so only TCRdb's listed CDR3 is given. The V and J genes are TRBV2 and TRBJ2-1; the table's TRBD1 call for D was not verified on the DNA. Germline V lookup: CDR1 SNHLY, CDR2 FYNNEI. The CDR3 is 16 residues long, ends included. The CDR3: CASGDGGADTQDDHPG.

About this clonotype: At one end, the junction sequence differs from germline, possibly due to a read error. This rearrangement joins TRBV7-2 to TRBJ1-1, with TRBD1 as a possible D gene (6 bases). The CDR3 runs to 14 residues. Germline CDR1 and CDR2: SGHTA and FQGNSA. The DNA for the CDR3 is TGTGCCAGCCGACAAGGGGCGGGGGACACTGAAGATTTTTTT. Its translation: CASRQGAGDTEDFF.

The rearrangement joins TRBV7-9 to TRBJ2-7, with 10 positions matching TRBD2. The CDR3 length is 15 residues. Germline assignment: CDR1 SEHNR and CDR2 FQNEAQ (reference sequence). Germline trimming cut 3 bases from V and 5 bases from J; bases unmatched to any gene: 7. The CDR3 nucleotides are TGTGCCAGCAGCTTTCAAAGAAGCGGGGGGGACGAGCAGTACTTC. As protein: CASSFQRSGGDEQYF.

A word on this clonotype: A junction boundary mismatches the germline segment, possibly from a read error. The chain combines TRBV7-2 with TRBJ1-1; D is undetermined. The germline CDR1 and CDR2 sequences are SGHTA and FQGNSA. This CDR3 has 15 residues. CDR3 protein: CASSLALAGNTDAFF. The DNA for the CDR3 is TGTGCCAGCAGCTTAGCTCTGGCCGGGAACACTGACGCTTTCTTT.

The chain has TRBV9 and TRBJ2-7; unclear D gene. CDR1 is SGDLS, CDR2 YYNGEE, per germline. The CDR3 covers 18 residues. V lost 4 bases and J 1 base, leaving 24 bases between the germline ends. The CDR3, as DNA: TGTGCCAGCAGCTTAGAGCGAGGCGGCGCAGCGCAGTCCTACGAGCAGTACGTC. Its protein product is CASSLERGGAAQSYEQYV.

The chain is built from TRBV7-3 and TRBJ2-2; 8 bases match TRBD2. The germline V gene encodes CDR1 SGHTA and CDR2 FQGTGA. V was clipped by 6 bases and J by 15 bases; unmatched bases: 21. This CDR3 comprises 16 residues. The CDR3 sequence is CASSDSGGMNYEQLFF. Written as DNA, the CDR3 is TGTGCCAGCAGTGACAGCGGGGGCATGAACTACGAGCAGTTGTTTTTT. The variable domain in full, with the rest retrieved from reference TRBV7-3 and TRBJ2-2, is GAGVSQTPSNKVTEKGKYVELRCDPISGHTALYWYRQSLGQGPEFLIYFQGTGAADDSGLPNDRFFAVRPEGSVSTLKIQRTERGDSAVYLCASSDSGGMNYEQLFFGEGSRLTVL.

This sequence joins TRBV2 and TRBJ2-7; the D is unclear. The V end was cut by 4 bases, the J end by 2 bases, with 9 bases between. Germline V gene data show CDR1 as SNHLY and CDR2 as FYNNEI. CDR3 length: 13 amino acids. The CDR3 DNA reads as TGTGCCAGCAGTGGAGGCATGGCCTACGAGCAGTACTTC. Translated, it gives CASSGGMAYEQYF.

This clonotype was counted a few times. The rearrangement joins TRBV9 to TRBJ2-3; D is uncertain. V lost 4 bases and J 15 bases, leaving 24 bases between the germline ends. CDR1 and CDR2 (germline): SGDLS, YYNGEE. The CDR3 sequence is 14 residues long. CDR3 sequence reads: CASSLGSDTQSFYF. The CDR3 nucleotides are TGTGCCAGCAGCTTAGGGTCCGATACGCAGTCGTTTTATTTT.

The chain is built from TRBV25-1 and TRBJ1-6; 9 nucleotides match TRBD1. The J segment lost 10 bases and the V segment lost 7 bases, leaving 8 bases of the junction unmatched. The CDR3 has 14 residues. Germline V gene sequence: CDR1 MGHDK, CDR2 SYGVNS. CDR3 residues: CASTLGTGYSPLHF. CDR3 nucleotides: TGTGCCAGCACCTTAGGGACAGGGTACTCACCCCTCCACTTT. Looking up the rest from reference TRBV25-1 and TRBJ1-6 gives the full variable domain: EADIYQTPRYLVIGTGKKITLECSQTMGHDKMYWYQQDPGMELHLIHYSYGVNSTEKGDLSSESTVSRIRTEHFPLTLESARPSHTSQYLCASTLGTGYSPLHFGNGTRLTVT.

The chain recombines TRBV9 with TRBJ1-1; 7 bases are a match to TRBD1. J was trimmed by 7 bases and V by 5 bases; bases with no gene match: 14. The CDR3 sequence is 15 residues long. In germline, CDR1 is SGDLS, CDR2 YYNGEE. Written as DNA, the CDR3 is TGTGCCAGCAGTGGAGGAGGAGGGGGCATCGGTGAAGCTTTCTTT. Amino acids: CASSGGGGGIGEAFF.

The J gene is TRBJ1-1, the V gene TRBV7-8, with D tentatively TRBD1 (5 bases). The CDR3 covers 15 residues. Germline CDR1 reads SGHVS; CDR2 reads FQNEAQ. Trimming stripped 3 bases from V and 12 bases from J, with 23 bases between. CDR3 loop: CASSFHPSETAVSFF. CDR3 bases: TGTGCCAGCAGCTTTCATCCATCCGAGACAGCTGTTTCTTTCTTT.

The V call is TRBV7-9, the J call TRBJ2-3, with D possibly matching TRBD1 (5 bases). V lost 9 bases, J lost 3 bases, and 13 bases lay in between. Germline V lookup: CDR1 SEHNR, CDR2 FQNEAQ (reference sequence). The length of the CDR3 is 13 residues. The CDR3 nucleotides are TGTGCCAGTAGTCCTTCAGGGACAGATACGCAGTATTTT. It yields the protein CASSPSGTDTQYF.